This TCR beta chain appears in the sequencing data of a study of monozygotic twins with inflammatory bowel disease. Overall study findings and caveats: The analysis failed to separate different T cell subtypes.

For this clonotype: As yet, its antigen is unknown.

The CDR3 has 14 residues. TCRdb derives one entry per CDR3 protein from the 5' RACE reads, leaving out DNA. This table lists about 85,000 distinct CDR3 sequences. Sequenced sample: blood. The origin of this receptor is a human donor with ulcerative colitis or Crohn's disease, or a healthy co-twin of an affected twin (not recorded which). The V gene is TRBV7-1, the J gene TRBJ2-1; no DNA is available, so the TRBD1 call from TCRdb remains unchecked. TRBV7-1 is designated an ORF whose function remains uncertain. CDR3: CASSSWDRGNEQFF.